This T cell receptor beta chain was identified during a study of shared clonotypes between healthy human individuals. Overall study results and limits: Blood was the sole source, and tissue repertoires probably differ. Generally, naive subsets came out with larger estimated richness than memory subsets.

CDR1 is SGHVS and CDR2 is FQNEAQ in the germline V gene. The CDR3 is 14 amino acids. A word on this clone: Its antigen is unidentified.

Each sample came from a Caucasian adult donor living in Nashville, Tennessee. Deep level was the assay's run setting. Produced via immunoSEQ multiplex PCR; TCRdb's table is partial and in-frame only. Among some 690,000 clones listed, less than 95% were seen once. This rearrangement joins TRBV7-8 to TRBJ2-5; 9 bases are a match to TRBD1. The end of the DNA is better explained by TRBJ2-7, so the J call may be wrong. The sequence was obtained from a man aged 18 to 30 in good health. Some clones in this sample may be carry-over from other donors' samples. The sequencing sample was made of memory CD8+ T cells from PBMCs. This sample's subset: CD45RO+ cells pooled with CCR7-negative TemRA cells. The CDR3 DNA reads as TGTGCCAGCAGCATCGGGACAGGGACCTACGAGCAGTACTTC. This translates into CASSIGTGTYEQYF.